These 14 T cell receptor beta chains share one sample of origin, sequenced in a study of T cell responses to AZD1222 COVID-19 vaccine. Using immunoSEQ multiplex PCR, the repertoire was profiled, and TCRdb retains in-frame clones only, with some absent. The table lists about 120,000 clones, approximately 93% of them singletons, with approximately 3% in the top ten. The sequencing used peripheral blood, collected on day 0 of AZD1222 vaccination. These receptors originate from an adult in good health.

The table lists this clone with a count of one. The gene calls are TRBV9 and TRBJ1-5; D gene uncertain. This CDR3 contains 17 residues. Looked up from germline, CDR1 is SGDLS and CDR2 is YYNGEE. V was clipped by 0 bases and J by 2 bases, with 15 bases between them. CDR3 in amino acids: CASSVDGPRWGNQPQHF. CDR3 bases: TGTGCCAGCAGCGTAGATGGTCCCCGGTGGGGCAATCAGCCCCAGCATTTT.

The chain couples TRBV5-1 to TRBJ2-7, with D perhaps TRBD1 (6 bases). The germline CDR1 and CDR2 sequences are SGHRS and YFSETQ. The V end lost 8 bases, the J end lost 2 bases, and 14 bases lay between the germline ends. There are 13 residues in the CDR3. This CDR3 reads CASTTGSAYEQYF. The DNA for the CDR3 is TGCGCCAGTACCACAGGGAGCGCCTACGAGCAGTACTTC.

The chain joins TRBV11-2 to TRBJ2-6, with a weak D call TRBD1 (5 bases). Trimming stripped 6 bases from V and 2 bases from J, with 14 bases between. Germline V gene lookup returns CDR1 SGHAT and CDR2 FQNNGV. The CDR3 runs 16 residues. The DNA of the CDR3 is TGTGCCAGCAGGTTAATTCAGGGTACTGGGGCCAACGTCCTGACTTTC. This gives the protein CASRLIQGTGANVLTF.

V gene TRBV27 combines with J gene TRBJ2-7; D unclear. There are 17 residues in the CDR3. CDR1 is MNHEY, CDR2 SMNVEV, per germline (reference sequence). Trimming took 3 bases from V and 4 from J, leaving 22 bases between them. CDR3 in DNA: TGTGCCAGCAGTTTGCGGTTAGGTAGCTCGGATGGGTACGAGCAGTACTTC. Translating gives CASSLRLGSSDGYEQYF.

This CDR3 is CASSPAGTEAFF. CDR3 DNA sequence: TGTGCCAGCTCACCGGCGGGGACTGAAGCTTTCTTT. The J gene is TRBJ1-1, the V gene TRBV18; no clear D gene. V was pared by 3 bases and J by 5 bases, with 7 bases between. The CDR3 has 12 residues. CDR1 and CDR2 (germline): KGHSH, LQKENI.

V and J are TRBV28 and TRBJ1-2; 8 nucleotides match TRBD1. V lost 1 base to trimming and J lost 7 bases; unmatched junction nucleotides: 11. The CDR3 sequence is 16 residues long. CDR1 and CDR2 from the germline V gene are MDHEN and SYDVKM. The CDR3 is CASSLSTGGTRPGYTF. CDR3 DNA sequence: TGTGCCAGCAGTTTATCAACAGGGGGGACCCGTCCTGGCTACACCTTC.

This clone was counted a single time. The chain employs TRBV2 and TRBJ1-1, with a weak D call TRBD1 (5 bases). Germline lookup yields CDR1 SNHLY and CDR2 FYNNEI. V dropped 3 bases and J dropped 0 bases, with 8 bases sitting between them. The CDR3 totals 14 residues. CDR3 protein: CASSDKGMNTEAFF. In nucleotides, the CDR3 is TGTGCCAGCAGTGATAAGGGGATGAACACTGAAGCTTTCTTT.

A single count supports this clone. The chain links TRBV18 to TRBJ1-4, with unresolved D. CDR3 length: 17 amino acids. Trimming pared 2 bases from V and 4 bases from J, leaving 17 bases between. Germline CDR1 reads KGHSH; CDR2 reads LQKENI. The CDR3 spells CASSPGERAWNNEKLFF. The DNA for the CDR3 is TGTGCCAGCTCACCAGGGGAACGGGCCTGGAATAATGAAAAACTGTTTTTT.

This chain joins TRBV9 and TRBJ2-1; no definite D call. Germline CDR1 reads SGDLS; CDR2 reads YYNGEE. This CDR3 region has 15 residues. Trimming cost V 3 bases and J 2 bases, with 12 bases left between them. The CDR3 protein is CASSDRGDAYNEQFF. The CDR3 nucleotides read TGTGCCAGCAGCGACCGTGGGGATGCCTACAATGAGCAGTTCTTC. Based on the CDR3 plus reference TRBV9 and TRBJ2-1, the full variable domain is DSGVTQTPKHLITATGQRVTLRCSPRSGDLSVYWYQQSLDQGLQFLIQYYNGEERAKGNILERFSAQQFPDLHSELNLSSLELGDSALYFCASSDRGDAYNEQFFGPGTRLTVL.

The rearrangement uses TRBV18 and TRBJ2-2; D is perhaps TRBD2 (6 bases). Germline-derived CDR1 and CDR2 are KGHSH and LQKENI. The CDR3 contains 15 residues. V lost 0 bases to trimming and J lost 5 bases, with 10 bases between them. The CDR3 region is CASSPPAGRTGELFF. DNA of the CDR3: TGTGCCAGCTCACCACCAGCAGGGAGGACCGGGGAGCTGTTTTTT. Supplemented by reference TRBV18 and TRBJ2-2, the full variable domain reads NAGVMQNPRHLVRRRGQEARLRCSPMKGHSHVYWYRQLPEEGLKFMVYLQKENIIDESGMPKERFSAEFPKEGPSILRIQQVVRGDSAAYFCASSPPAGRTGELFFGEGSRLTVL.

The chain couples TRBV28 to TRBJ1-3; maybe TRBD1 (6 bases). V lost 3 bases, J lost 2 bases, and 8 bases lay in between. Germline values: CDR1 MDHEN, CDR2 SYDVKM. The CDR3 totals 14 residues. The CDR3 nucleotides read TGTGCCAGCAGTTTCAGGGGAGCTGGAAACACCATATATTTT. Protein product: CASSFRGAGNTIYF. The variable domain in full, with the rest retrieved from reference TRBV28 and TRBJ1-3, is DVKVTQSSRYLVKRTGEKVFLECVQDMDHENMFWYRQDPGLGLRLIYFSYDVKMKEKGDIPEGYSVSREKKERFSLILESASTNQTSMYLCASSFRGAGNTIYFGEGSWLTVV.

The V and J genes are TRBV30 and TRBJ1-4; 7 nucleotides line up with TRBD1. Looked up from germline, CDR1 is GTSNPN and CDR2 is SVGIG (reference sequence). This CDR3 contains 14 residues. J gave up 7 bases and V 4 bases, and 9 bases lay outside the gene matches. CDR3 sequence (DNA): TGTGCCTGGACAGGGGGAGGATCGAGTGAAAAACTGTTTTTT. It specifies CAWTGGGSSEKLFF.

The chain links TRBV6-2 or TRBV6-3 to TRBJ2-2, with TRBD2 matching over 12 bases. Germline CDR1 reads MNHEY; CDR2 reads SVGEGT. CDR3 length equals 15 residues. V gave up 5 bases and J gave up 7 bases; unmatched junction bases: 5. The CDR3 region is CASSTSGRWSGELFF. DNA of the CDR3: TGTGCCAGCAGTACTAGCGGGAGGTGGAGCGGGGAGCTGTTTTTT.

This chain joins TRBV28 and TRBJ1-5, with D possibly being TRBD1 (5 bases). CDR1 is MDHEN and CDR2 is SYDVKM in the germline V gene. The CDR3 covers 15 residues. Trimming shortened V by 6 bases and J by 0 bases, and 12 bases separated the two germline ends. The CDR3 DNA is TGTGCCAGCAGCCAAGACAGCAATAGCAATCAGCCCCAGCATTTT. Translated: CASSQDSNSNQPQHF.